The 11 T cell receptor beta chains below all came from one sample that was sequenced in a study of T-cell reconstitution after alpha-beta-depleted transplantation in children. TCRbeta library construction was performed incorporating unique molecular identifiers. A single record per CDR3 protein comes from TCRdb applying MiXCR to the PCR reads. The sample records 480,000 or so distinct CDR3 sequences, more than 9% being singletons. The source material was PBMCs, sampled before TCRalphabeta/CD19-depleted stem cell transplant. The source of these receptors is a child younger than 10 with inherited bone marrow failure, due to receive a stem cell transplant.

In its sample, this clonotype was seen many times. The chain uses TRBV28 and TRBJ2-1, with 13 bases aligning to TRBD2. Germline values: CDR1 MDHEN, CDR2 SYDVKM. The CDR3 extends over 15 amino acids. Trimming cost V 6 bases and J 12 bases; bases outside gene matches: 11. CDR3 in DNA: TGTGCCAGCAGAACCGGGACTAGCGGGGTACAGGGGCAGTTCTTC. Its protein is CASRTGTSGVQGQFF.

This clonotype has at least ten counts. This sequence joins TRBV4-2 and TRBJ2-1, with D possibly matching TRBD1 (5 bases). The V and J ends lost 4 bases and 8 bases respectively, with 9 bases between them. The V gene's germline CDR1 is LGHNA and CDR2 YNFKEQ. This CDR3 contains 12 residues. The CDR3 sequence is CASSPTGHEQFF. In nucleotides, the CDR3 is TGTGCCAGCAGCCCTACAGGCCATGAGCAGTTCTTC.

This clonotype appeared a single time. A much larger clone differs from this one at a single base, so this may be a read error. V gene TRBV6-1 combines with J gene TRBJ2-7; 7 bases fit TRBD1. The CDR3 contains 14 residues. Germline loops: CDR1 MNHNS, CDR2 SASEGT. The CDR3 loop is CASSPGTAIYVQYF. The CDR3 DNA follows: TGTGCCAGCAGCCCCGGGACAGCCATTTACGTGCAGTACTTC.

The table lists this clonotype with a few counts. This sequence joins TRBV3-1 and TRBJ1-2; possibly TRBD1 for D (5 bases). Trimming stripped 5 bases from V and 8 bases from J, with 15 bases between. The germline V gene encodes CDR1 LGHDT and CDR2 YNNKEL (reference sequence). The length of the CDR3 is 13 residues. The CDR3 protein is CASSAGTSIGYTF. In DNA form, the CDR3 reads TGTGCCAGCAGCGCCGGGACCTCGATAGGCTACACCTTC.

The rearrangement uses TRBV5-1 and TRBJ1-5, with a possible D match to TRBD1 (6 bases). The CDR3 has 14 residues. The V gene lost 0 bases and the J gene lost 3 bases, with 7 bases spanning the gap. Germline V gene lookup returns CDR1 SGHRS and CDR2 YFSETQ. CDR3 residues: CASSLEGVNQPQHF. The DNA for the CDR3 is TGCGCCAGCAGCTTGGAGGGGGTCAATCAGCCCCAGCATTTT.

The chain links TRBV19 to TRBJ2-2; 7 bases fit TRBD1. There are 15 residues in the CDR3. V trimming: 4 bases; J trimming: 5 bases; junction bases outside the gene matches: 7. The V gene's germline CDR1 is LNHDA and CDR2 SQIVND (reference sequence). CDR3 coding DNA: TGTGCCAGTAGTAGGGGACAGAGAGCAACCGGGGAGCTGTTTTTT. Its protein is CASSRGQRATGELFF.

This clonotype was detected ten times or more. The gene calls are TRBV29-1 and TRBJ1-2; D gene uncertain. The ends were cut back, 4 bases at V and 3 bases at J, with 6 bases in the middle. The V gene's germline CDR1 is SQVTM and CDR2 ANQGSEA. This CDR3 has 11 amino acids. The CDR3 protein is CSVVTDYGYTF. CDR3 bases: TGCAGCGTTGTTACGGACTATGGCTACACCTTC. The whole variable domain, remainder taken from reference TRBV29-1 and TRBJ1-2, is SAVISQKPSRDICQRGTSLTIQCQVDSQVTMMFWYRQQPGQSLTLIATANQGSEATYESGFVIDKFPISRPNLTFSTLTVSNMSPEDSSIYLCSVVTDYGYTFGSGTRLTVV.

In its sample, this clonotype was seen many times. The chain has TRBV29-1 and TRBJ2-7; perhaps TRBD1 as D (6 bases). The V end lost 4 bases, the J end lost 5 bases, and 15 bases lay between the germline ends. Germline CDR1 is SQVTM and CDR2 is ANQGSEA. The CDR3 consists of 13 residues. The DNA for the CDR3 is TGCAGCGTTGGGGGACACTTTTTACACGAGCAGTACTTC. This gives the protein CSVGGHFLHEQYF.

This clonotype occurred many times. This chain connects TRBV4-1 to TRBJ1-1; D might be TRBD1 (6 bases). This CDR3 has 15 amino acids. Germline CDR1 MGHRA, CDR2 YSYEKL. The V end lost 9 bases, the J end lost 6 bases, and 23 bases lay between the germline ends. CDR3 in amino acids: CASTLGAGVFAEAFF. The CDR3 DNA follows: TGCGCCAGTACGTTGGGGGCCGGAGTTTTCGCTGAAGCTTTCTTT.

This clonotype has at least ten counts. The chain uses TRBV29-1 and TRBJ2-7, with D perhaps matching TRBD1 (6 bases). CDR1 SQVTM and CDR2 ANQGSEA come from the germline V gene. The CDR3 consists of 14 residues. The V end lost 3 bases, the J end lost 0 bases, and 12 bases lay between the germline ends. The CDR3 region is CSVDIGQPSYEQYF. For the CDR3, the DNA is TGCAGCGTTGACATAGGACAGCCCTCCTACGAGCAGTACTTC.

The sample holds many counts of this clonotype. The chain links TRBV6-5 to TRBJ2-5; D is uncertain. CDR1 and CDR2 from the germline V gene are MNHEY and SVGAGI. Trimming stripped 2 bases from V and 5 bases from J, with 12 bases between. The CDR3 is made up of 14 amino acids. The CDR3 DNA reads TGTGCCAGCAGTTACGGCCCAGGCACGGAGACCCAGTACTTC. This encodes CASSYGPGTETQYF.